This T cell receptor beta chain was captured by sequencing in a study of cytomegalovirus exposure and HLA in healthy donors. PCR primers comprised 60 Vbeta and 13 Jbeta primers. Generated by immunoSEQ multiplex PCR, the TCRdb table keeps only in-frame clones and is missing some. The profile covers under 150,000 clones, with roughly four fifths appearing a single time and 5.9% taken by the ten largest. Whereas donors were nominally healthy upon sampling, unrecorded immune exposures were probable. Germline trimming cut 3 bases from V and 8 bases from J; bases unmatched to any gene: 4. The CDR3 spans 14 residues. Looked up from germline, CDR1 is MNHNS and CDR2 is SASEGT. The sample holds a few counts of this clone.

The TCR originated in a woman between 40 and 50 years old in good health and CMV-seropositive. The genes are TRBV6-1 and TRBJ2-1; 10 nucleotides match TRBD2. Sequencing was done on a sample of PBMCs. CDR3 in amino acids: CASSDLAGVDEQFF. CDR3 DNA: TGTGCCAGCAGTGATCTAGCGGGAGTCGATGAGCAGTTCTTC.